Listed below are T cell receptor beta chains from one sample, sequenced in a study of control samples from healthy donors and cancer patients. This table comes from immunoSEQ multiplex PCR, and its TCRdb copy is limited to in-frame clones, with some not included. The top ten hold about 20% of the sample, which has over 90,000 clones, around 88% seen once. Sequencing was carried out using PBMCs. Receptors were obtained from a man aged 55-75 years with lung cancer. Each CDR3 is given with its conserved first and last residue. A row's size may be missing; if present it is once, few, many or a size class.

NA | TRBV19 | CASSSGGDQETQYF
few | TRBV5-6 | CASSAAGVGNTGELFF
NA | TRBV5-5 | CASSLEGVSYEQYF
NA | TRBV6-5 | CASSRLAGAQETQYF
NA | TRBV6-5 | CASSPFSGTGYEQYF
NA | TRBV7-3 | CASSLLQNTEAFF
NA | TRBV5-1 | CASSLDTVQETQYF
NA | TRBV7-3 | CASSRAGPLSGANVLTF
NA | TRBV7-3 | CASSQILNTGELFF
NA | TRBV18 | CASSPGTGASVGEKLFF
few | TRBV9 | CASSVGRVSTDTQYF
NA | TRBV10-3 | CAISGTSGATTDTQYF
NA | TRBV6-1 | CASSEAPRGQFNYGYTF
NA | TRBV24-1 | CATADRGSNQPQHF
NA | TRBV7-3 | CASSFGQGEGYTEAFF
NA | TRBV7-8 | CASSPGQIMNTEAFF
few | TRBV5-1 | CASSPGASGNTIYF